The 4 T cell receptor beta chains presented below share a single source sample, sequenced in a study of early T cells in non-severe SARS-CoV-2 infection. Each CDR3 protein is one row after TCRdb ran MiXCR on the 5' RACE reads. The table lists 70,000 to 85,000 distinct CDR3 sequences, 12% of them singletons, with 6.5% in the top ten. The sample taken for sequencing was whole blood. The receptors were gathered from an adult who was a healthcare worker with PCR-confirmed SARS-CoV-2 infection or an uninfected control (not recorded which).

This clonotype was seen more than once but under ten times. The rearrangement links TRBV7-9 to TRBJ2-7; TRBD1 is a possible D gene (6 bases). Germline CDR1 is SEHNR and CDR2 is FQNEAQ (reference sequence). The CDR3 is 15 amino acids. V lost 1 base and J lost 0, with 10 bases in between. CDR3 amino acids: CASSLGQVRSYEQYF. DNA of the CDR3: TGTGCCAGCAGCTTAGGACAGGTCCGCTCCTACGAGCAGTACTTC. Drawing the rest from reference TRBV7-9 and TRBJ2-7, the complete variable domain is DTGVSQNPRHKITKRGQNVTFRCDPISEHNRLYWYRQTLGQGPEFLTYFQNEAQLEKSRLLSDRFSAERPKGSFSTLEIQRTEQGDSAMYLCASSLGQVRSYEQYFGPGTRLTVT.

The rearrangement uses TRBV5-1 and TRBJ1-1; TRBD1 aligns across 8 bases. The V and J ends lost 4 bases and 0 bases, in that order; junction bases with no gene match: 5. Germline CDR1 reads SGHRS; CDR2 reads YFSETQ. CDR3 length: 15 residues. The CDR3 DNA reads as TGCGCCAGCAGCCCACGACAGGGGATGAACACTGAAGCTTTCTTT. This codes for CASSPRQGMNTEAFF.

This clonotype was seen more than once but under ten times. J is TRBJ2-1 and V is TRBV7-3, with no clear D. CDR3 length: 11 amino acids. Trimming removed 1 base from V and 7 bases from J, with 2 bases in between. Per germline, CDR1 SGHTA and CDR2 FQGTGA. The CDR3: CASSLMNEQFF. DNA of the CDR3: TGTGCCAGCAGCTTAATGAATGAGCAGTTCTTC.

This clonotype was counted at least ten times. The chain recombines TRBV20-1 with TRBJ2-5; D unclear. The germline V and J ends were trimmed by 2 bases and 1 base, with 5 bases remaining between them. The CDR3 consists of 12 residues. CDR1 is DFQATT and CDR2 is SNEGSKA in the germline V gene (reference sequence). The CDR3 DNA sequence: TGCAGTGCTAGATTTATCCAAGAGACCCAGTACTTC. Amino acid sequence: CSARFIQETQYF.